A single sample gave rise to the 21 T cell receptor beta chains below, sequenced in a study of T cell changes during pregnancy in multiple sclerosis. Data came from immunoSEQ multiplex PCR; TCRdb stores just in-frame clones and leaves some out. The sample holds under 40,000 clones, about nine tenths seen once. The starting material was CD8+ T cells from peripheral blood mononuclear cells, obtained in the first trimester of pregnancy. The receptors shown here come from a female donor with multiple sclerosis, enrolled in a pregnancy study.

The chain has TRBV7-8 and TRBJ2-3; TRBD1 matches 7 bases. Unmatched junction bases numbered 12, after V lost 10 bases and J lost 2 bases. Germline V lookup: CDR1 SGHVS, CDR2 FQNEAQ. CDR3 size: 15 residues. The CDR3 DNA reads TGTGCCATCATACCACAGGGGCAGAACACAGATACGCAGTATTTT. Translating gives CAIIPQGQNTDTQYF.

The gene calls are TRBV27 and TRBJ2-1; the D gene is possibly TRBD1 (5 bases). Trimming shortened V by 5 bases and J by 2 bases, and 7 bases separated the two germline ends. Germline-derived CDR1 and CDR2 are MNHEY and SMNVEV (reference sequence). This CDR3 region has 13 residues. The CDR3 DNA reads as TGTGCCAGCAGTCAGACAGCCTACAATGAGCAGTTCTTC. Translating it yields CASSQTAYNEQFF.

V gene TRBV7-6 combines with J gene TRBJ1-5, with unresolved D. This CDR3 is 14 amino acids long. Germline V CDR1 and CDR2: SGHVS, FNYEAQ. V dropped 4 bases and J dropped 1 base, with 8 bases sitting between them. This CDR3 is CASSSGLSNQPQHF. The DNA for the CDR3 is TGTGCCAGCAGCTCCGGACTGAGCAATCAGCCCCAGCATTTT.

The rearrangement uses TRBV5-1 and TRBJ1-1; TRBD1 agrees at 7 bases. The CDR3 spans 18 residues. Germline values: CDR1 SGHRS, CDR2 YFSETQ. Losses at the gene ends were 3 bases for V and 0 bases for J; bases not matched to a gene: 14. This CDR3 reads CASSWLVGTGVVNTEAFF. In DNA, the CDR3 is TGCGCCAGCAGCTGGCTCGTCGGTACAGGGGTAGTGAACACTGAAGCTTTCTTT.

The chain is built from TRBV27 and TRBJ2-1, with 8 nucleotides matching TRBD2. Losses at the gene ends were 3 bases for V and 2 bases for J; bases not matched to a gene: 0. The CDR3 has 14 residues. Germline V CDR1 and CDR2: MNHEY, SMNVEV (reference sequence). The CDR3, as DNA: TGTGCCAGCAGTTTGCGGGGGGCCTACAATGAGCAGTTCTTC. Translated, it gives CASSLRGAYNEQFF.

The CDR3 DNA reads TGCGCCAGCAGCCAAGAAAGGGGCTATCTTACCGGGGAGCTGTTTTTT. Translated: CASSQERGYLTGELFF. The gene calls are TRBV4-3 and TRBJ2-2, with D perhaps matching TRBD1 (5 bases). The V gene lost 0 bases and the J gene lost 5 bases, with 13 bases spanning the gap. Germline CDR1 is LGHNA and CDR2 is YSLEER. The CDR3 has 16 residues.

The chain combines TRBV5-1 with TRBJ2-7; 7 bases map to TRBD1. The CDR3 has 14 residues. The germline CDR1 and CDR2 sequences are SGHRS and YFSETQ. Unmatched junction bases numbered 9, after V lost 0 bases and J lost 9 bases. This CDR3 is CASSLERTGLGQYF. CDR3 bases: TGCGCCAGCAGCTTGGAGAGGACAGGTCTCGGGCAGTACTTC.

The gene calls are TRBV7-9 and TRBJ2-1, with D perhaps matching TRBD2 (5 bases). The V end was cut by 0 bases, the J end by 10 bases, with 7 bases between. The CDR3 totals 12 residues. CDR1 SEHNR and CDR2 FQNEAQ come from the germline V gene (reference sequence). The CDR3 sequence: CASSLAGEEQFF. The DNA for the CDR3 is TGTGCCAGCAGCTTAGCGGGAGAGGAGCAGTTCTTC.

The chain employs TRBV6-5 and TRBJ1-1; 8 positions agree with TRBD1. The germline V gene encodes CDR1 MNHEY and CDR2 SVGAGI. This CDR3 spans 16 amino acids. The junction had 10 bases not matched to a gene; V was cut back by 2 bases and J by 5 bases. CDR3: CASSYDRARGHTEAFF. The CDR3 DNA sequence: TGTGCCAGCAGTTACGACCGTGCCAGGGGGCATACTGAAGCTTTCTTT.

The V call is TRBV28, the J call TRBJ2-1; 8 bases align to TRBD2. Germline V gene data show CDR1 as MDHEN and CDR2 as SYDVKM. Germline trimming cut 3 bases from V and 6 bases from J; bases unmatched to any gene: 7. The CDR3 is made up of 15 amino acids. The CDR3, as DNA: TGTGCCAGCAGTTTCGGTTCGGGAGGGATCAATGAGCAGTTCTTC. Protein sequence: CASSFGSGGINEQFF.

The CDR3 DNA reads TGTGCCTGGAACTCCGGGTTGGGCACAGATACGCAGTATTTT. Encoded protein: CAWNSGLGTDTQYF. V gene TRBV30 combines with J gene TRBJ2-3; D gene ambiguous. Germline V gene sequence: CDR1 GTSNPN, CDR2 SVGIG (reference sequence). Trimming removed 4 bases from V and 1 base from J, with 12 bases in between. The CDR3 spans 14 residues.

The V and J genes are TRBV6-5 and TRBJ2-7, with TRBD2 matching over 7 bases. Germline CDR1 MNHEY, CDR2 SVGAGI. The CDR3 is made up of 14 amino acids. With 7 bases clipped from V and 3 bases from J, the junction kept 9 bases outside the gene matches. The CDR3 DNA follows: TGTGCCAGCATGGGAAGCGGGACTATCTACGAGCAGTACTTC. This codes for CASMGSGTIYEQYF.

The rearrangement uses TRBV7-3 and TRBJ2-1; TRBD2 aligns across 11 bases. The CDR3 is 18 residues long. V shed 4 bases, J shed 0 bases, and the junction held 8 bases outside the gene matches. Germline lookup yields CDR1 SGHTA and CDR2 FQGTGA. This chain's CDR3 is CASSSTRSGRASYNEQFF. The CDR3 DNA follows: TGTGCCAGCAGCTCGACCCGTAGCGGGAGGGCCTCCTACAATGAGCAGTTCTTC.

The genes are TRBV5-4 and TRBJ1-4, with 8 bases fitting TRBD1. The ends lost 3 bases at V and 8 bases at J; junction bases unmatched: 6. This CDR3 spans 14 amino acids. Germline V gene sequence: CDR1 SGHNT, CDR2 YYREEE (reference sequence). The CDR3, as DNA: TGTGCCAGCAGCTCGGACAGGGTCGCCGAAAAACTGTTTTTT. Amino acids: CASSSDRVAEKLFF.

The rearrangement uses TRBV5-8 and TRBJ1-5; TRBD1 matches 12 bases. The CDR3 runs 15 residues. Germline V gene lookup returns CDR1 SGHTS and CDR2 YDEGEE. V was pared by 3 bases and J by 5 bases, with 3 bases of the junction left unmatched. CDR3 nucleotide sequence: TGTGCCAGCAGCTCCGGGACAGGGGGCGATCAGCCCCAGCATTTT. As protein: CASSSGTGGDQPQHF.

The genes are TRBV4-1 and TRBJ2-7; a weak D match, TRBD2 (5 bases). CDR3 length: 15 amino acids. Germline CDR1 and CDR2: MGHRA and YSYEKL. V was cut by 4 bases and J by 2 bases, with 15 bases left in between. Written as DNA, the CDR3 is TGCGCCAGCAGCCCCCGGGCGGGCGGCACCTACGAGCAGTACTTC. Translated, it gives CASSPRAGGTYEQYF.

CDR3 loop: CASSGGQGGEAFF. The CDR3 bases are TGTGCCAGCAGCGGAGGACAGGGAGGTGAAGCTTTCTTT. This chain joins TRBV9 and TRBJ1-1; 8 nucleotides align to TRBD1. This CDR3 has 13 residues. With V trimmed by 3 bases and J by 7 bases, 5 bases remained unmatched. Germline V gene data show CDR1 as SGDLS and CDR2 as YYNGEE.

CDR3 sequence (DNA): TGCGCCAGCATCCAACCGACTGTGGTTTCCTACGAGCAGTACTTC. Translating gives CASIQPTVVSYEQYF. The chain couples TRBV23-1 to TRBJ2-7; D gene uncertain. TRBV23-1 qualifies as an ORF whose function is uncertain. V dropped 7 bases and J dropped 1 base, with 17 bases sitting between them. This CDR3 is built from 15 residues.

V is TRBV6-5 and J is TRBJ1-2, with 8 bases aligning to TRBD1. The germline CDR1 and CDR2 sequences are MNHEY and SVGAGI. The trim removed 3 bases at V and 7 bases at J, leaving 7 bases unmatched. The CDR3 is made up of 14 amino acids. The CDR3 protein is CASSYSDRVGGYTF. In DNA form, the CDR3 reads TGTGCCAGCAGTTATTCGGACAGGGTTGGTGGCTACACCTTC.

This chain connects TRBV27 to TRBJ1-1, with D possibly TRBD1 on 5 matching bases. Germline V gene data show CDR1 as MNHEY and CDR2 as SMNVEV (reference sequence). Between the trimmed V and J ends, which lost 0 bases and 8 bases, there was a span of 10 bases. CDR3 length: 13 residues. The CDR3 loop is CASSLSRRGEAFF. The DNA of the CDR3 is TGTGCCAGCAGTTTATCTCGCCGGGGGGAAGCTTTCTTT.

The chain is built from TRBV4-2 and TRBJ1-1; 7 bases are shared with TRBD1. With V trimmed by 4 bases and J by 0 bases, 5 bases remained unmatched. The CDR3 is 15 amino acids. Germline values: CDR1 LGHNA, CDR2 YNFKEQ. CDR3 nucleotide sequence: TGTGCCAGCAGCCGAACGGGGACAGTGAACACTGAAGCTTTCTTT. This codes for CASSRTGTVNTEAFF.